These T cell receptor beta chains were read from a single sample in a study of blood T cell repertoires in COVID-19. Here immunoSEQ multiplex PCR was the method, and the copy in TCRdb shows in-frame clones only, minus some. The data contain 400,000 to 450,000 clones, 90% of them singletons. Sequencing used PBMCs or T cells enriched from blood (not recorded which). Receptor source: a man aged 18 to 30 who had recovered from COVID-19. The CDR3 runs from the conserved cysteine through the conserved F or W. A D gene is named only where the DNA matches it firmly. Not every row has a clone size; where given, it reads once, few, many or a size class.

clone_size j_call d_call v_call cdr3_nt cdr3_aa
- TRBJ1-1 TRBD1 TRBV6-5 TGTGCCAGCACCTCAAGGGGACAGGTAGAAGCTTTCTTT CASTSRGQVEAFF
- TRBJ2-1 - TRBV7-9 TGTGCCAGCAGCTTATTCCCGGATGCGGGGTCCTACAATGAGCAGTTCTTC CASSLFPDAGSYNEQFF
- TRBJ1-2 TRBD1 TRBV3-1/TRBV3-2 TGTGCCAGCAGCCTAACAGGGGGCCGGCACTATGGCTACACCTTC CASSLTGGRHYGYTF
- TRBJ2-7 TRBD1 TRBV5-6 TGTGCCAGCAGCTTACTACCGGGACAGGACCACTACGAGCAGTACTTC CASSLLPGQDHYEQYF
- TRBJ1-2 - TRBV10-3 TGTGCCATCAACCTCGGGGTTGGCTATGGCTACACCTTC CAINLGVGYGYTF
- TRBJ2-2 TRBD2 TRBV28 TGTGCCAGCAGCGGACTAGACCACCGGGAGCTGTTTTTT CASSGLDHRELFF
- TRBJ1-3 TRBD1 TRBV9 TGTGCCAGCAGCGACTCAGGGGGTTTTAGAAACACCATATATTTT CASSDSGGFRNTIYF
- TRBJ1-3 - TRBV18 TGTGCCAGCTCACCGACGGGACACTCTGGAAACACCATATATTTT CASSPTGHSGNTIYF
once TRBJ2-1 TRBD2 TRBV3-1/TRBV3-2 TGTGCCAGCACCCCTAGCGGGTCCCGCCTCAATGAGCAGTTCTTC CASTPSGSRLNEQFF
- TRBJ2-6 TRBD1 TRBV19 TGTGCCAGTAGGAAGGGACAGGGGGCGCCCGGGGCCAACGTCCTGACTTTC CASRKGQGAPGANVLTF
- TRBJ2-7 TRBD2 TRBV3-1/TRBV3-2 TGTGCCAGCAGCCTATTACGCGGGAGGAGCGACGAGCAGTACTTC CASSLLRGRSDEQYF
- TRBJ1-3 - TRBV12-3/TRBV12-4 TGTGCCAGCAGCTCGTTCTCGGGAAACACCATATATTTT CASSSFSGNTIYF
- TRBJ2-1 - TRBV21-1 TGTGCCAGCAGCAAAGGTCCCTGGTGGGAGAGCTCCTACAATGAGCAGTTCTTC CASSKGPWWESSYNEQFF
once TRBJ1-2 - TRBV2 TGTGCCAGCAGTGGCGGTAGGGGGTATGGCTACACCTTC CASSGGRGYGYTF
few TRBJ2-1 TRBD2 TRBV2 TGTGCCAGCAGTAAAGGATTGACTAGCGGAGAGGAGAATGAGCAGTTCTTC CASSKGLTSGEENEQFF
- TRBJ1-1 - TRBV9 TGTGCCAGCAGCGTCGGAGGGACTGAAGCTTTCTTT CASSVGGTEAFF
- TRBJ1-3 - TRBV7-9 TGTGCCAGCAGCCCTTGGGGCGGAGGAAACACCATATATTTT CASSPWGGGNTIYF
- TRBJ1-4 TRBD1 TRBV10-3 TGTGCCATCGGAAGGGACAGTGGAAATGAAAAACTGTTTTTT CAIGRDSGNEKLFF
- TRBJ1-6 - TRBV2 TGTGCCAGCAGCATATCTAGGACAGCGGCTAATTCACCCCTCCACTTT CASSISRTAANSPLHF
- TRBJ1-1 TRBD1 TRBV3-1/TRBV3-2 TGTGCCAGCAGCCCACGGACAGGAAAAAGTGAAGCTTTCTTT CASSPRTGKSEAFF
- TRBJ1-2 - TRBV5-4 TGTGCCAGCAGCTCTGGGCAGGCGTATGGCTACACCTTC CASSSGQAYGYTF
- TRBJ1-5 TRBD1 TRBV28 TGTGCCAGCATCCCGGACAGGGAGGTTGTAGTCGCCCAGCATTTT CASIPDREVVVAQHF
once TRBJ2-1 - TRBV19 TGTGCCAGTAGTATAGGGACCACTAGCTCCTACAATGAGCAGTTCTTC CASSIGTTSSYNEQFF
- TRBJ2-7 TRBD2 TRBV7-9 TGTGCCAGCAGCCCAAGACTAGCGGGAGCACCAAAGGCCTACGAGCAGTACTTC CASSPRLAGAPKAYEQYF
- TRBJ1-2 TRBD1 TRBV5-4 TGTGCCAGCAGCTTGGACAGGGGAATGGGGAACTATGGCTACACCTTC CASSLDRGMGNYGYTF
once TRBJ1-1 TRBD1 TRBV19 TGTGCCAGTAGTACGCCGTGGACAGGGATGAACACTGAAGCTTTCTTT CASSTPWTGMNTEAFF
few TRBJ1-5 - TRBV7-9 TGTGCCAGCAGCTTAGTGGGGCAGGGAAGCAATCAGCCCCAGCATTTT CASSLVGQGSNQPQHF
once TRBJ2-5 TRBD1 TRBV2 TGTGCCAGCAGAATGGACAGGGCGAAGACCCAGTACTTC CASRMDRAKTQYF
- TRBJ1-2 TRBD1 TRBV9 TGTGCCAGCAGCGCCCAGGGGGACGTCTACTATGGCTACACCTTC CASSAQGDVYYGYTF
- TRBJ2-2 - TRBV3-1/TRBV3-2 TGTGCCAGCAGCCCCTTTTTCGGACGCGGGGGCCTCACCGGGGAGCTGTTTTTT CASSPFFGRGGLTGELFF
- TRBJ2-3 - TRBV6-5 TGTGCCAGCACTAGCGCATTCCTCACAGATACGCAGTATTTT CASTSAFLTDTQYF
- TRBJ1-6 - TRBV7-2 TGTGCCAGCAGCCCCTGGGGGCCGAATAATTCACCCCTCCACTTT CASSPWGPNNSPLHF
- TRBJ1-5 - TRBV28 TGTGCCAGCAGGTCCCACACTGGGCAATTCAATCAGCCCCAGCATTTT CASRSHTGQFNQPQHF
- TRBJ2-5 - TRBV4-2 TGTGCCAGCAGCCAAACCCAGACAGGACCAGAGACCCAGTACTTC CASSQTQTGPETQYF
- TRBJ1-1 - TRBV18 TGTGCCAGCTCAGTGGACAGAATGAACACTGAAGCTTTCTTT CASSVDRMNTEAFF
- TRBJ2-3 - TRBV5-4 TGTGCCAGCAGCTTGGACAGGGAGAATACGCAGTATTTT CASSLDRENTQYF
- TRBJ1-1 - TRBV4-1 TGCGCCAGCAGCCCGGCTTGGGGGGACACTGAAGCTTTCTTT CASSPAWGDTEAFF
- TRBJ2-2 - TRBV11-3 TGTGCCAGCAGCTCGAGGGAGGCGAACACCGGGGAGCTGTTTTTT CASSSREANTGELFF
- TRBJ2-2 - TRBV15 TGTGCCACCAGCGAGTACGGTGGGGAGCTGTTTTTT CATSEYGGELFF
- TRBJ1-3 - TRBV3-1/TRBV3-2 TGTGCCAGCAGCCAGACGGGAGACCGTTCAAGGGACTCTGGAAACACCATATATTTT CASSQTGDRSRDSGNTIYF
- TRBJ2-1 TRBD2 TRBV7-3 TGTGCCAGCAGCTCAAAAAAGACTAGCGGGAGGGACAATGAGCAGTTCTTC CASSSKKTSGRDNEQFF